The 32 T cell receptor beta chains listed next were all sequenced from one sample in a study of shared clonotypes between healthy human individuals. TCRdb's table, derived via immunoSEQ multiplex PCR, lists solely in-frame clones and lacks some. The sample consists of about 770,000 clones, roughly 72% of them appearing once. The sample comprised memory CD4+ T cells sorted from blood. Subset defined: CD45RA-negative fraction. The source is a woman younger than 45 in good health.

The rearrangement links TRBV27 to TRBJ2-1; D gene unclear. CDR1 MNHEY and CDR2 SMNVEV come from the germline V gene (reference sequence). CDR3 length: 14 amino acids. V was shortened by 1 base and J by 6 bases, with 10 bases between the two germline ends. The CDR3 coding sequence is TGTGCCAGCAGTTTATACAAGGATGTCAATGAGCAGTTCTTC. Protein product: CASSLYKDVNEQFF.

This chain connects TRBV10-3 to TRBJ2-1, with 8 nucleotides matching TRBD2. CDR3 length equals 14 residues. Germline V gene data show CDR1 as ENHRY and CDR2 as SYGVKD. V lost 3 bases, J lost 7 bases, and 5 bases stayed unmatched. The CDR3 protein is CAISDGRARNEQFF. In DNA, the CDR3 is TGTGCCATCAGTGACGGGAGGGCCAGGAATGAGCAGTTCTTC.

The chain employs TRBV4-2 and TRBJ2-4; D may be TRBD2 (5 bases). Germline V lookup: CDR1 LGHNA, CDR2 YNFKEQ. This CDR3 is built from 14 residues. V lost 8 bases to trimming and J lost 6 bases, with 17 bases between them. The CDR3 DNA follows: TGTGCCAGCTCATCCGCGCTCCTAGCAAACATTCAGTACTTC. This codes for CASSSALLANIQYF.

The chain has TRBV7-9 and TRBJ2-2, with TRBD1 as a possible D gene (6 bases). The germline V gene encodes CDR1 SEHNR and CDR2 FQNEAQ (reference sequence). V lost 1 base and J 2 bases, leaving 17 bases between the germline ends. The CDR3 covers 18 residues. CDR3 region: CASSLDRSEGGNTGELFF. DNA for the CDR3: TGTGCCAGCAGCTTAGATCGTTCCGAAGGGGGTAACACCGGGGAGCTGTTTTTT.

The rearrangement uses TRBV15 and TRBJ2-3; D ambiguous. The CDR3 sequence is 15 residues long. The V end lost 4 bases, the J end lost 1 base, and 12 bases lay between the germline ends. Per the germline V gene, CDR1 is LNHNV and CDR2 is YYDKDF (reference sequence). CDR3 sequence reads: CATSNRRVGTDTQYF. Here the CDR3 DNA reads TGTGCCACCAGCAATAGGCGCGTCGGCACAGATACGCAGTATTTT.

The rearrangement joins TRBV28 to TRBJ2-1; tentatively, D is TRBD2 (5 bases). The CDR3 extends over 13 amino acids. Trimming cost V 5 bases and J 8 bases, with 13 bases left between them. Per the germline V gene, CDR1 is MDHEN and CDR2 is SYDVKM. For the CDR3, the DNA is TGTGCCAGCAGTGGGGAGCCTAGCTATGAGCAGTTCTTC. Translating gives CASSGEPSYEQFF.

There are a few counts of this clone. The rearrangement joins TRBV6-5 to TRBJ2-2, with 7 bases lining up with TRBD2. The V gene's germline CDR1 is MNHEY and CDR2 SVGAGI. V lost 8 bases to trimming and J lost 2 bases; unmatched junction nucleotides: 2. The CDR3 has 13 residues. CDR3 sequence (DNA): TGTGCCAGCGGGAGGGGCAACACCGGGGAGCTGTTTTTT. Protein: CASGRGNTGELFF.

The chain carries TRBV28 and TRBJ1-4; TRBD1 aligns across 10 bases. The CDR3 totals 17 residues. V was clipped by 5 bases and J by 7 bases; unmatched bases: 13. The germline gives CDR1 MDHEN, CDR2 SYDVKM. CDR3 sequence reads: CASSKSYRGQGFEKLFF. The CDR3 bases are TGTGCCAGCAGTAAATCCTACCGGGGACAGGGGTTTGAAAAACTGTTTTTT.

V is TRBV27 and J is TRBJ1-2, with 9 bases aligning to TRBD1. After removal of 5 bases from V and 4 bases from J, the junction contained 8 bases not matched to a gene. Germline CDR1 reads MNHEY; CDR2 reads SMNVEV (reference sequence). The CDR3 has 15 amino acids. The CDR3 sequence: CASSLNRDRAYGYTF. The CDR3 nucleotides read TGTGCCAGCAGTCTGAACCGGGACAGGGCCTATGGCTACACCTTC.

The chain is built from TRBV19 and TRBJ1-5, with a weak D call TRBD1 (6 bases). V lost 5 bases, J lost 2 bases, and 16 bases lay in between. Germline V lookup: CDR1 LNHDA, CDR2 SQIVND (reference sequence). This CDR3 region has 16 residues. This CDR3 reads CASSSDSRGGNQPQHF. DNA of the CDR3: TGTGCCAGTAGTTCGGACAGTCGGGGCGGCAATCAGCCCCAGCATTTT.

The rearrangement joins TRBV6-6 to TRBJ2-7, with D perhaps TRBD1 (5 bases). The CDR3 spans 16 residues. Germline CDR1 MNHNY, CDR2 SVGAGI (reference sequence). Trimming took off 0 bases at V and 0 bases at J, with 12 bases between the two ends. This chain's CDR3 is CASSYSGQGRSYEQYF. In nucleotides, the CDR3 is TGTGCCAGCAGTTACTCAGGACAAGGGCGCTCCTACGAGCAGTACTTC.

The rearrangement links TRBV15 to TRBJ2-7, with TRBD1 identical over 7 bases. Germline V CDR1 and CDR2: LNHNV, YYDKDF (reference sequence). V shed 0 bases and J 3 bases; nucleotides not matched to a gene: 5. The CDR3 covers 15 residues. CDR3 bases: TGTGCCACCAGCAGAGATCGGACAGGTGGCTACGAGCAGTACTTC. Its protein product is CATSRDRTGGYEQYF.

The rearrangement joins TRBV28 to TRBJ2-3; 7 positions match TRBD1. Trimming cost V 2 bases and J 4 bases; bases outside gene matches: 9. In germline, CDR1 is MDHEN, CDR2 SYDVKM. This CDR3 contains 16 residues. The CDR3 DNA sequence: TGTGCCAGCAGTTTACCTTGGACAGGTGGGGCAGATACGCAGTATTTT. It specifies CASSLPWTGGADTQYF.

This chain connects TRBV28 to TRBJ2-7; weak D call: TRBD2 (5 bases). The V gene lost 7 bases and the J gene lost 2 bases, with 12 bases spanning the gap. The CDR3 extends over 13 amino acids. The V gene's germline CDR1 is MDHEN and CDR2 SYDVKM. The CDR3 DNA sequence: TGTGCCAGCAAGGCTAGCCCGACCTACGAGCAGTACTTC. Its protein product is CASKASPTYEQYF.

The V and J genes are TRBV11-3 and TRBJ2-1; 11 positions agree with TRBD2. The ends lost 5 bases at V and 9 bases at J; junction bases unmatched: 9. The CDR3 has 15 amino acids. Germline CDR1 and CDR2: SGHNT and YENEEA. CDR3 DNA: TGTGCCAGCAGCCGTAGCGGGAGGGCTTGGGGTGAGCAGTTCTTC. Protein sequence: CASSRSGRAWGEQFF.

This clone was detected many times. This chain joins TRBV20-1 and TRBJ2-4; D uncertain. Germline-derived CDR1 and CDR2 are DFQATT and SNEGSKA (reference sequence). The ends were cut back, 6 bases at V and 0 bases at J, with 3 bases in the middle. There are 11 residues in the CDR3. CDR3 sequence reads: CSAIAKNIQYF. CDR3 coding DNA: TGCAGTGCCATAGCCAAAAACATTCAGTACTTC.

CDR3 coding DNA: TGTGCCAGCAGCCGTATAGCGGGATTATACAATGAGCAGTTCTTC. Translating gives CASSRIAGLYNEQFF. V and J are TRBV6-5 and TRBJ2-1; 8 positions agree with TRBD2. In germline, CDR1 is MNHEY, CDR2 SVGAGI. This CDR3 has 15 residues. V was clipped by 6 bases and J by 4 bases; unmatched bases: 8.

The gene calls are TRBV5-1 and TRBJ1-4, with 7 positions matching TRBD1. V lost 5 bases and J lost 4; bases outside the gene matches: 5. Germline values: CDR1 SGHRS, CDR2 YFSETQ. CDR3 length: 14 amino acids. This CDR3 is CASRLQGNNEKLFF. The CDR3 DNA sequence: TGCGCCAGCAGATTACAGGGGAATAATGAAAAACTGTTTTTT.

V and J are TRBV5-1 and TRBJ1-4, with a weak D call TRBD1 (5 bases). V lost 5 bases, J lost 6 bases, and 17 bases lay in between. Looked up from germline, CDR1 is SGHRS and CDR2 is YFSETQ. The CDR3 spans 15 residues. The CDR3 region is CASRLLGQTYEKLFF. Written as DNA, the CDR3 is TGCGCCAGCAGGTTGTTAGGACAAACCTATGAAAAACTGTTTTTT.

The chain uses TRBV2 and TRBJ1-1; D ambiguous. The CDR3 has 14 residues. Germline V lookup: CDR1 SNHLY, CDR2 FYNNEI. Trimming shortened V by 5 bases and J by 0 bases, and 10 bases separated the two germline ends. As DNA, the CDR3 is TGTGCCAGCAGTAGACGGGTTATGAACACTGAAGCTTTCTTT. As protein: CASSRRVMNTEAFF.

The CDR3 sequence is CASSEPAGGTTYTDTQYF. CDR3 nucleotides: TGCGCCAGCAGTGAGCCCGCGGGAGGTACAACGTACACAGATACGCAGTATTTT. The chain is built from TRBV10-2 and TRBJ2-3, with TRBD2 matching over 8 bases. From germline, CDR1 is WSHSY and CDR2 SAAADI. The CDR3 loop spans 18 amino acids. J was trimmed by 2 bases and V by 2 bases; bases with no gene match: 12.

The chain uses TRBV28 and TRBJ2-7, with a weak D call TRBD2 (6 bases). Looked up from germline, CDR1 is MDHEN and CDR2 is SYDVKM. Trimming cost V 4 bases and J 2 bases, with 15 bases left between them. This CDR3 comprises 15 residues. The CDR3 DNA is TGTGCCAGCAGTTCCCCGAGCGGGCCCACCTACGAGCAGTACTTC. Translated, it gives CASSSPSGPTYEQYF.

V is TRBV11-1 and J is TRBJ2-1, with 8 bases identical to TRBD1. This CDR3 contains 14 residues. V lost 6 bases and J lost 5; bases outside the gene matches: 6. Germline V gene sequence: CDR1 SGHAT, CDR2 FQDESV (reference sequence). The CDR3 spells CASSLTGVHNEQFF. The CDR3 DNA reads as TGTGCCAGCAGTTTGACAGGGGTCCACAATGAGCAGTTCTTC.

This clone has more than one count but fewer than ten. In the same sample, other DNA sequences code for this CDR3. The chain combines TRBV5-1 with TRBJ1-1, with a tentative D call TRBD1 (5 bases). V was pared by 4 bases and J by 4 bases, with 14 bases between. The CDR3 spans 14 residues. CDR1 and CDR2 (germline): SGHRS, YFSETQ. The CDR3 region has the DNA TGCGCCAGCAGCAGCGGGACCGAGGGCACTGAAGCTTTCTTT. Protein sequence: CASSSGTEGTEAFF.

The chain carries TRBV25-1 and TRBJ2-1, with 14 bases matching TRBD2. J was trimmed by 10 bases and V by 6 bases; bases with no gene match: 14. The CDR3 has 17 amino acids. The germline gives CDR1 MGHDK, CDR2 SYGVNS. The DNA of the CDR3 is TGTGCCAGCAGCCAGCCCCCGGGACTAGCGGGAGCGGGGGAGCAGTTCTTC. This encodes CASSQPPGLAGAGEQFF.

This clone showed up just once. V usage is TRBV18 and J usage is TRBJ1-1, with 7 positions matching TRBD1. J gave up 5 bases and V 3 bases, and 9 bases lay outside the gene matches. The CDR3 contains 15 residues. Germline CDR1 reads KGHSH; CDR2 reads LQKENI. This chain's CDR3 is CASSPRDSLETEAFF. The CDR3 coding sequence is TGTGCCAGCTCACCTCGGGACAGTTTAGAAACTGAAGCTTTCTTT.

The chain combines TRBV28 with TRBJ1-5; a possible D gene is TRBD1 (5 bases). The length of the CDR3 is 14 residues. The germline V gene has CDR1 MDHEN and CDR2 SYDVKM. The V gene lost 6 bases and the J gene lost 9 bases, with 18 bases spanning the gap. The CDR3 sequence is CASRSQGTVGPQHF. Written as DNA, the CDR3 is TGTGCCAGCAGATCACAAGGGACGGTCGGGCCCCAGCATTTT.

Of note for this clone: The sample carries other DNA sequences with the same CDR3. The CDR3 loop reads CASSRDRGLTNYGYTF. CDR3 nucleotide sequence: TGTGCCAGCAGCCGGGACAGGGGGCTGACTAACTATGGCTACACCTTC. The chain has TRBV13 and TRBJ1-2; 12 bases agree with TRBD1. The V segment lost 5 bases and the J segment 0 bases; nucleotides outside the gene matches: 4. Germline loops: CDR1 PRHDT, CDR2 FYEKMQ (reference sequence). The CDR3 is made up of 16 amino acids.

This chain links TRBV6-6 with TRBJ1-5; D remains unclear. CDR3 size: 14 residues. Germline V gene data show CDR1 as MNHNY and CDR2 as SVGAGI (reference sequence). V lost 4 bases and J 6 bases, leaving 13 bases between the germline ends. CDR3 DNA: TGTGCCAGCAGTTTTACCCGGGAGACTCAGCCCCAGCATTTT. As protein: CASSFTRETQPQHF.

The count of this clone is one. This sequence joins TRBV2 and TRBJ1-5; D is unresolved. The CDR3 covers 11 residues. Trimming cost V 4 bases and J 10 bases, with 8 bases left between them. Germline assignment: CDR1 SNHLY and CDR2 FYNNEI. The CDR3 reads CASSGPYPQHF. Written as DNA, the CDR3 is TGTGCCAGCAGTGGCCCCTATCCCCAGCATTTT. The full variable domain, with the rest looked up from reference TRBV2 and TRBJ1-5, is EPEVTQTPSHQVTQMGQEVILRCVPISNHLYFYWYRQILGQKVEFLVSFYNNEISEKSEIFDDQFSVERPDGSNFTLKIRSTKLEDSAMYFCASSGPYPQHFGDGTRLSIL.

The chain links TRBV11-1 to TRBJ2-7; tentative D call: TRBD1 (6 bases). CDR3 length: 13 residues. V dropped 2 bases and J dropped 9 bases, with 14 bases sitting between them. Germline CDR1 SGHAT, CDR2 FQDESV (reference sequence). In DNA form, the CDR3 reads TGTGCCAGCAGCTTAAACAGGGCGGATGGGCAGTACTTC. This gives the protein CASSLNRADGQYF.

J is TRBJ2-1 and V is TRBV29-1, with 7 bases matching TRBD2. This CDR3 is built from 15 residues. V dropped 7 bases and J dropped 2; count of bases not matched to a gene: 11. Germline CDR1 is SQVTM and CDR2 is ANQGSEA. CDR3 nucleotides: TGCAGCGCCGACGTCGGGGGGTTTACCTACAATGAGCAGTTCTTC. It encodes CSADVGGFTYNEQFF.